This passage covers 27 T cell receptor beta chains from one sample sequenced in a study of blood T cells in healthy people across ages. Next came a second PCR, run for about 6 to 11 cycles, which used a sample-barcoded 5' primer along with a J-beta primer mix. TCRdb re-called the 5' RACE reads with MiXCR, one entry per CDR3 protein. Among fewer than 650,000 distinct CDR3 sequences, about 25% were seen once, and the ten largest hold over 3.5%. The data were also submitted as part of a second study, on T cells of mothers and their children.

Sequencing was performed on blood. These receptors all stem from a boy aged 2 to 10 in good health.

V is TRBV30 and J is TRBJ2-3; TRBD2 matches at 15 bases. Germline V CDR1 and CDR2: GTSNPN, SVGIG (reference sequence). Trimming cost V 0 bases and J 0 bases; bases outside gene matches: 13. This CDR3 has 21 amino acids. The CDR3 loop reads CAWSVSWTSGGAGGSTDTQYF. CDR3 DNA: TGTGCCTGGAGTGTATCATGGACTAGCGGGGGGGCGGGGGGAAGCACAGATACGCAGTATTTT.

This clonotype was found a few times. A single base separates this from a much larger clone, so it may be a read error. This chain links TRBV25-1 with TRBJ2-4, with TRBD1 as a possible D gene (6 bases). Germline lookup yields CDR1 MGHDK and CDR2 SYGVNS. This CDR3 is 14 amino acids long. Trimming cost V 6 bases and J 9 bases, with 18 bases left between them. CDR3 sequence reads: CASSPNRDRSIQYF. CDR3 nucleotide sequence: TGTGCCAGCAGCCCGAACAGGGATCGGAGCATTCAGTACTTC.

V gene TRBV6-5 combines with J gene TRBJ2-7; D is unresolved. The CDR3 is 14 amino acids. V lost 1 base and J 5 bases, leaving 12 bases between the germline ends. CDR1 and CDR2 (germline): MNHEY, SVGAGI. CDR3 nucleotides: TGTGCCAGCAGTTACTACGGCGAAGAGAACGAGCAGTACTTC. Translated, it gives CASSYYGEENEQYF.

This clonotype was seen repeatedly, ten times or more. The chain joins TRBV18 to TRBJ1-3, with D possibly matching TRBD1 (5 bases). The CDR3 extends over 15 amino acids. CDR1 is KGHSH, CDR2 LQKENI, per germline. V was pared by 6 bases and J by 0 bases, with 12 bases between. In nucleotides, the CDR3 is TGTGCCAGCTCTGCGGGACTTAGCTCTGGAAACACCATATATTTT. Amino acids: CASSAGLSSGNTIYF. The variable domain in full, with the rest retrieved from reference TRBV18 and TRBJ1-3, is NAGVMQNPRHLVRRRGQEARLRCSPMKGHSHVYWYRQLPEEGLKFMVYLQKENIIDESGMPKERFSAEFPKEGPSILRIQQVVRGDSAAYFCASSAGLSSGNTIYFGEGSWLTVV.

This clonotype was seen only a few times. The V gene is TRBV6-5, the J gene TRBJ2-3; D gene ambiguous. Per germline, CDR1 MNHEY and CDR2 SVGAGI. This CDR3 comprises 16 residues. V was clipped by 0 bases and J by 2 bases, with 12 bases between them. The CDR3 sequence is CASSYSKLGSTDTQYF. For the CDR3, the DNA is TGTGCCAGCAGTTACTCGAAGCTGGGATCCACAGATACGCAGTATTTT.

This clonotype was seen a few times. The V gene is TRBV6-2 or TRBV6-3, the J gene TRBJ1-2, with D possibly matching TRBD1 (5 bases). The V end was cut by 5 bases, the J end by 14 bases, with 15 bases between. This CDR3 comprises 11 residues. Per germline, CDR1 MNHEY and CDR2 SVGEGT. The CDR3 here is CASSTLGAFTF. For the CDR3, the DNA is TGTGCCAGCAGTACTCTCGGGGCTTTTACCTTC.

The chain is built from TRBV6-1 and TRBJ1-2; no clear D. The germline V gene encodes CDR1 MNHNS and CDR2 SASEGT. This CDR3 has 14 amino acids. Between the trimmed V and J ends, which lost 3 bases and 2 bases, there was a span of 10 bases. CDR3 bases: TGTGCCAGCAGTGAGTCCAACAAGAACTATGGCTACACCTTC. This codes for CASSESNKNYGYTF.

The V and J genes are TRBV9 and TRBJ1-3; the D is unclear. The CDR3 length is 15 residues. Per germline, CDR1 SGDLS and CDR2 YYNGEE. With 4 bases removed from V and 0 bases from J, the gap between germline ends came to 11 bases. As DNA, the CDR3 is TGTGCCAGCAGCCCGGACGCGAGCTCTGGAAACACCATATATTTT. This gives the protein CASSPDASSGNTIYF.

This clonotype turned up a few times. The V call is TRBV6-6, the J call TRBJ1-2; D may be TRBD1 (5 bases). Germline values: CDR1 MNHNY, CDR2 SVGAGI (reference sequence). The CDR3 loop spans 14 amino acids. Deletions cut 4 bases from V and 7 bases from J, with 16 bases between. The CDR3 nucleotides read TGTGCCAGCAGTTCGGCGGGGGGACTGGCTGGCTACACCTTC. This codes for CASSSAGGLAGYTF.

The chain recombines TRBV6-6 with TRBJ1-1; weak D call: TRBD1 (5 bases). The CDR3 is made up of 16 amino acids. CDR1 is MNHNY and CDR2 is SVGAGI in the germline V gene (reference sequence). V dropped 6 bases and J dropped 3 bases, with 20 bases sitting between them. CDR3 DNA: TGTGCCAGCAGCCTGACAGCGCCCGAAGGTGACACTGAAGCTTTCTTT. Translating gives CASSLTAPEGDTEAFF.

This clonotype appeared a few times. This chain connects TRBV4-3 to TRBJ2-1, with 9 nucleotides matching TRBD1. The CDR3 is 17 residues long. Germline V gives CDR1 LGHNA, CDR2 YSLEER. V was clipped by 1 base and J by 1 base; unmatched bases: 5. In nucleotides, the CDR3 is TGCGCCAGCAGCCAAGGGCCCGGGACAGGGTCCTACAATGAGCAGTTCTTC. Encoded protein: CASSQGPGTGSYNEQFF.

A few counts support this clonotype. Here the CDR3 DNA reads TGTGCCAGCAGAGAGTTCGGACAGTCCTACGAGCAGTACTTC. It translates to CASREFGQSYEQYF. The gene calls are TRBV6-5 and TRBJ2-7; TRBD1 might be the D (6 bases). The CDR3 extends over 14 amino acids. The germline V gene has CDR1 MNHEY and CDR2 SVGAGI. The V gene lost 6 bases and the J gene lost 1 base, with 13 bases spanning the gap.

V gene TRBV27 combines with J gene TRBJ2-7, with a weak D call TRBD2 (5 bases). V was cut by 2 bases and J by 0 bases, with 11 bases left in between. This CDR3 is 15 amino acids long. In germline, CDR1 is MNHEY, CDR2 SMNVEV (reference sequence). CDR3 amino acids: CASSLAGSPSYEQYF. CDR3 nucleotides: TGTGCCAGCAGTTTAGCGGGTTCCCCCTCCTACGAGCAGTACTTC.

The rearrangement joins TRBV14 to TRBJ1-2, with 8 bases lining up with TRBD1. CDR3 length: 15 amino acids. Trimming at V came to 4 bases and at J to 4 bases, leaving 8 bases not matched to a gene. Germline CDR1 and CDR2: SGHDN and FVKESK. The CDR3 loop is CASSLGTGRSYGYTF. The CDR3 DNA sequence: TGTGCCAGCAGCCTAGGGACAGGTCGAAGCTATGGCTACACCTTC.

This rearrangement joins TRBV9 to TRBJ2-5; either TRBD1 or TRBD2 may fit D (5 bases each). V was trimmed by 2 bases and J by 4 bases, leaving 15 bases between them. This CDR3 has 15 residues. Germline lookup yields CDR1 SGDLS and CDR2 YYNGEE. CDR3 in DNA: TGTGCCAGCAGCGTTCTCCAACGGGGACGAGAGACCCAGTACTTC. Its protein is CASSVLQRGRETQYF.

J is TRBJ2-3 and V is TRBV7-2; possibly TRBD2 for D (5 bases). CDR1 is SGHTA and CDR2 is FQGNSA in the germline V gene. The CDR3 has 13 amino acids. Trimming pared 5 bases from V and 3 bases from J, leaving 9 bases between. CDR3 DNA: TGTGCCAGCAGCGCCGGGGAGACAGATACGCAGTATTTT. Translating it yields CASSAGETDTQYF.

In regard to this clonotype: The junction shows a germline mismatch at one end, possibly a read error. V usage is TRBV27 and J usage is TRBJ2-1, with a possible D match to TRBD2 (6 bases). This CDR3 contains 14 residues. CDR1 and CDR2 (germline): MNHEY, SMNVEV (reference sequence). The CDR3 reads CASSLTSSYSEQFF. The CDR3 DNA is TGTGCCAGCAGTTTAACTAGCTCCTACAGTGAGCAGTTCTTC.

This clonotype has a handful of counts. The CDR3 coding sequence is TGCAGTGCTAGGGGACTAGCGGGAGTCTCAGATACGCAGTATTTT. Translated: CSARGLAGVSDTQYF. The chain joins TRBV20-1 to TRBJ2-3, with 14 bases fitting TRBD2. V dropped 3 bases and J dropped 4; count of bases not matched to a gene: 3. The CDR3 totals 15 residues. Per germline, CDR1 DFQATT and CDR2 SNEGSKA (reference sequence).

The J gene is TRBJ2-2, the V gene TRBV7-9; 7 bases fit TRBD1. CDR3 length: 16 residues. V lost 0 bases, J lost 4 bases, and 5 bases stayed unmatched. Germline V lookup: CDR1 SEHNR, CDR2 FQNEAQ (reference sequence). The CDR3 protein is CASSLATGMGTGELFF. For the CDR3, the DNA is TGTGCCAGCAGCTTAGCGACAGGGATGGGCACCGGGGAGCTGTTTTTT. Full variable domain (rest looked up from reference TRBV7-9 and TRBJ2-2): DTGVSQNPRHKITKRGQNVTFRCDPISEHNRLYWYRQTLGQGPEFLTYFQNEAQLEKSRLLSDRFSAERPKGSFSTLEIQRTEQGDSAMYLCASSLATGMGTGELFFGEGSRLTVL.

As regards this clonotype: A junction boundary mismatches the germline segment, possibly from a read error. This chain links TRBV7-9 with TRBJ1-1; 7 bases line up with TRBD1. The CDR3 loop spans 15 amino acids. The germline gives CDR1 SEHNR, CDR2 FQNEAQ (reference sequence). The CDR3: CASSLGLGQITGAFF. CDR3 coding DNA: TGTGCCAGCAGCTTAGGGTTGGGACAGATCACTGGAGCTTTCTTT.

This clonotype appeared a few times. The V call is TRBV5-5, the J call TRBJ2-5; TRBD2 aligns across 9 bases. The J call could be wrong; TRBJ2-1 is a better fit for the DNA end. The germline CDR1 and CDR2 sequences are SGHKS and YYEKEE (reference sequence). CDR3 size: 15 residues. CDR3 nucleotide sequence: TGTGCCAGCAGCTATGTAGCGGGAGTCACGAATGAGCAGTTCTTC. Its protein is CASSYVAGVTNEQFF.

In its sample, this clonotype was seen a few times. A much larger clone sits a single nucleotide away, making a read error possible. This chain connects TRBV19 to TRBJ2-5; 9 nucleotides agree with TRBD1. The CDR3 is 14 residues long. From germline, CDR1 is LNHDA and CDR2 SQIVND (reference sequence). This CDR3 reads CASSIGTGQETQHF. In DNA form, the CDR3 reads TGTGCCAGTAGTATTGGGACAGGGCAAGAGACCCAGCACTTC.

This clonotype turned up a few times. CDR3 in DNA: TGTGCCAGCAGTTACTGGGGGAGGACTAACTATGGCTACACCTTC. It encodes CASSYWGRTNYGYTF. The V call is TRBV28, the J call TRBJ1-2; tentatively, D is TRBD1 (5 bases). The CDR3 length is 15 residues. V shed 4 bases and J shed 0 bases, with 12 bases lying between them. The germline gives CDR1 MDHEN, CDR2 SYDVKM.

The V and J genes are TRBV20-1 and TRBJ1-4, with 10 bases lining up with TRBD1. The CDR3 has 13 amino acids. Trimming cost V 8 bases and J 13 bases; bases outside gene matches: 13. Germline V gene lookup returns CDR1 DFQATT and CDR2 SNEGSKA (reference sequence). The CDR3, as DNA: TGCAGTTCCCGGGACAGGGGCTTCGGGGGACTGTTTTTT. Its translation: CSSRDRGFGGLFF.

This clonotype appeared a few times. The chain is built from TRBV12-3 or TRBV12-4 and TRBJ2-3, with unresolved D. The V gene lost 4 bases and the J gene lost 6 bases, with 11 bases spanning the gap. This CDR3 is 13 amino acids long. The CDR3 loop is CASSSGPRDTQYF. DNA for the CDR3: TGTGCCAGCAGTTCCGGGCCACGGGATACGCAGTATTTT.

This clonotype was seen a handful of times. CDR3 DNA sequence: TGTGCCAGCAGCCTGAACTTCTACAATGAGCAGTTCTTC. This gives the protein CASSLNFYNEQFF. V and J are TRBV2 and TRBJ2-1; D gene uncertain. Germline V gene lookup returns CDR1 SNHLY and CDR2 FYNNEI. Deletions cut 6 bases from V and 3 bases from J, with 9 bases between. The CDR3 spans 13 residues. Full variable domain (missing parts from reference TRBV2 and TRBJ2-1): EPEVTQTPSHQVTQMGQEVILRCVPISNHLYFYWYRQILGQKVEFLVSFYNNEISEKSEIFDDQFSVERPDGSNFTLKIRSTKLEDSAMYFCASSLNFYNEQFFGPGTRLTVL.

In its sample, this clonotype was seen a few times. This chain's CDR3 is CASSSLREATNEKLFF. CDR3 nucleotide sequence: TGTGCCAGCAGCTCTCTCAGGGAGGCAACTAATGAAAAACTGTTTTTT. The chain employs TRBV6-1 and TRBJ1-4; D may be TRBD1 (5 bases). Germline lookup yields CDR1 MNHNS and CDR2 SASEGT. This CDR3 is 16 amino acids long. The germline V and J ends were trimmed by 6 bases and 0 bases, with 14 bases remaining between them.